These T cell receptor beta chains were read from a single sample in a study of blood T cells in healthy people across ages. TCRdb reprocessed the 5' RACE reads via MiXCR and lists one record per CDR3 protein. The repertoire has approximately 700,000 distinct CDR3 sequences, less than 40% of them found once; the top ten carry 15%. Material for sequencing was blood. The receptors here all came from an elderly woman in good health. CDR3s include the opening cysteine and the closing phenylalanine or tryptophan. The D gene is left open where the match is weak. Not all rows give a size; the values are once, few, many and, for expanded clones, a class.

J gene: TRBJ1-4
V gene: TRBV5-6
D gene: -
clone size: -
CDR3 DNA: TGTGCCACCGCACAGGGCCACAATGAAAAACTGTTTTTT
CDR3 protein: CATAQGHNEKLFF

J gene: TRBJ2-5
V gene: TRBV4-1
D gene: -
clone size: -
CDR3 DNA: TGCGCCAGCAGCCAAAACTCACATACCCCAGACCTGAGTGGAGAGTACCAAGAGACCCAGTACTTC
CDR3 protein: CASSQNSHTPDLSGEYQETQYF

J gene: TRBJ2-7
V gene: TRBV6-2/TRBV6-3
D gene: -
clone size: few
CDR3 DNA: TGTGCCAGCAGACCCCTCCGGGGCTACTCCTACGAGCAGTACTTC
CDR3 protein: CASRPLRGYSYEQYF

J gene: TRBJ2-1
V gene: TRBV6-5
D gene: TRBD1
clone size: -
CDR3 DNA: TGTGCCAGCAGTTACTCGATCCAGGGGGCGTCCAATGAGCAGTTCTTC
CDR3 protein: CASSYSIQGASNEQFF

J gene: TRBJ1-4
V gene: TRBV3-1
D gene: -
clone size: few
CDR3 DNA: TGTGCCAGCAGCCAAGGCCCCCGGAGGAGTGAAAAACTGTTTTTT
CDR3 protein: CASSQGPRRSEKLFF

J gene: TRBJ2-7
V gene: TRBV18
D gene: -
clone size: few
CDR3 DNA: TGTGCCAGCTCACAACGGCCAGCTCCCTACGAGCAGTACTTC
CDR3 protein: CASSQRPAPYEQYF

J gene: TRBJ2-2
V gene: TRBV4-3
D gene: -
clone size: -
CDR3 DNA: TGCGCCAGCAGCCAAGAGACTAGGGCGAACACCGGGGTGCTGTTTTTT
CDR3 protein: CASSQETRANTGVLFF

J gene: TRBJ2-1
V gene: TRBV20-1
D gene: -
clone size: once
CDR3 DNA: TGCAGTGCTAGCGGGGGTAATGAGCAGTTCTTC
CDR3 protein: CSASGGNEQFF

J gene: TRBJ2-3
V gene: TRBV7-3
D gene: TRBD2
clone size: many
CDR3 DNA: TGTGCCAGCAGCTTAATAAGTGCGGGGGGCACAGATACGCAGTATTTT
CDR3 protein: CASSLISAGGTDTQYF

J gene: TRBJ2-7
V gene: TRBV21-1
D gene: -
clone size: -
CDR3 DNA: TGTGCCAGCAGCCCGCCGAGGGACAGGGACACCTACGAGCAGTACTTC
CDR3 protein: CASSPPRDRDTYEQYF

J gene: TRBJ1-6
V gene: TRBV7-2
D gene: -
clone size: few
CDR3 DNA: TGTGCCAGCAGCTTAGGGTTCAGGGGCGATTCACCCCTCCACTTT
CDR3 protein: CASSLGFRGDSPLHF

J gene: TRBJ2-7
V gene: TRBV2
D gene: TRBD1
clone size: many
CDR3 DNA: TGTGCCAGCAGCGGATTACGGGGACGAGGGACAGGGGGCCCCTGGAGGTACGAGCAGTACTTC
CDR3 protein: CASSGLRGRGTGGPWRYEQYF

J gene: TRBJ2-6
V gene: TRBV7-2
D gene: TRBD1
clone size: many
CDR3 DNA: TGTGCCAGCAGCCACCCGGGACAGCCTCTCTCGGGGGCCAACGTCCTGACTTTC
CDR3 protein: CASSHPGQPLSGANVLTF

J gene: TRBJ2-1
V gene: TRBV30
D gene: -
clone size: few
CDR3 DNA: TGTGCCCTGAAAGGTCGGCAGGTAAAAGACAATGAGCAGTTCTTC
CDR3 protein: CALKGRQVKDNEQFF

J gene: TRBJ1-2
V gene: TRBV2
D gene: TRBD1
clone size: many
CDR3 DNA: TGTGCCAGCAGAGGAGACAGGGGGGAAGGCTACACCTTC
CDR3 protein: CASRGDRGEGYTF

J gene: TRBJ2-3
V gene: TRBV6-4
D gene: -
clone size: few
CDR3 DNA: TGTGCCAGCAGCCCCGGGACCACCTTTGGCACAGATACGCAGTATTTT
CDR3 protein: CASSPGTTFGTDTQYF